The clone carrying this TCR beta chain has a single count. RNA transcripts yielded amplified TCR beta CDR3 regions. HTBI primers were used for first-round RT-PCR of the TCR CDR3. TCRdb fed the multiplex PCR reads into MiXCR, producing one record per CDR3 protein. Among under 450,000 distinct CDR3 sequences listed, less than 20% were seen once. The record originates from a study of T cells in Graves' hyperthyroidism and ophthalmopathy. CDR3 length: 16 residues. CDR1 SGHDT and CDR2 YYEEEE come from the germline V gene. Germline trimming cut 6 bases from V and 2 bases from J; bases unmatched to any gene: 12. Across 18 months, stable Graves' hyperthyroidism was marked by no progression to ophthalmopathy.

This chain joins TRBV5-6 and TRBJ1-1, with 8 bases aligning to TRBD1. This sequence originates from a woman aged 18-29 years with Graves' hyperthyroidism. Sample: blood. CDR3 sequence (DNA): TGTGCCAGCAATGGGTTTGGGACAGGAGGAAACACTGAAGCTTTCTTT. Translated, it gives CASNGFGTGGNTEAFF.